This entry lists 30 T cell receptor beta chains sequenced from one sample in a study of blood T cells in healthy people across ages. The authors ran a second PCR of about 6 to 11 cycles using a sample-barcoded 5' primer and a J-beta primer mix. TCRdb redid the calling of the 5' RACE reads with MiXCR, one entry per CDR3 protein. The sample yields about 700,000 distinct CDR3 sequences, approximately 30% seen once. The material sequenced was blood. The receptors were gathered from a woman aged 80 or older in good health.

This clonotype was picked up many times. This chain links TRBV6-5 with TRBJ1-2, with D tentatively TRBD1 (6 bases). The CDR3 spans 14 residues. CDR1 is MNHEY and CDR2 is SVGAGI in the germline V gene. Between the trimmed V and J ends, which lost 6 bases and 0 bases, there was a span of 11 bases. CDR3 sequence reads: CASSPGTTNYGYTF. CDR3 coding DNA: TGTGCCAGCAGCCCCGGGACAACTAACTATGGCTACACCTTC.

The sample holds one count of this clonotype. The chain links TRBV20-1 to TRBJ1-5; 9 positions agree with TRBD1. This CDR3 is built from 13 residues. Germline V gene data show CDR1 as DFQATT and CDR2 as SNEGSKA (reference sequence). V was pared by 4 bases and J by 8 bases, with 6 bases of the junction left unmatched. This CDR3 is CSATGQGGKPQHF. The DNA of the CDR3 is TGCAGTGCTACGGGACAGGGAGGGAAGCCCCAGCATTTT.

The chain links TRBV2 to TRBJ1-5, with D possibly TRBD1 on 5 matching bases. CDR3 length equals 15 residues. Germline V CDR1 and CDR2: SNHLY, FYNNEI. V lost 3 bases and J 3 bases, leaving 12 bases between the germline ends. CDR3 sequence: CASSDSRGDNQPQHF. In DNA form, the CDR3 reads TGTGCCAGCAGTGATTCCCGGGGGGACAATCAGCCCCAGCATTTT.

Remarks on this clonotype: One base away lies a much larger clone, so this may be a sequencing read error. No conserved phenylalanine or tryptophan is present at the end of the CDR3, so a read error is the likely explanation. The V gene is TRBV5-1, the J gene TRBJ2-7; 9 positions agree with TRBD2. The CDR3 sequence is 18 residues long. Germline V gene lookup returns CDR1 SGHRS and CDR2 YFSETQ. Trimming cost V 0 bases and J 3 bases; bases outside gene matches: 13. CDR3 amino acids: CASSLVDSGGANIYEQYS. The CDR3, as DNA: TGCGCCAGCAGCTTGGTGGATAGCGGGGGAGCCAACATCTACGAGCAGTACTCC.

The chain combines TRBV6-5 with TRBJ2-5, with 7 bases aligning to TRBD1. The J call may be mistaken, given a closer DNA end match to TRBJ2-7. The CDR3 is made up of 15 amino acids. CDR1 and CDR2 (germline): MNHEY, SVGAGI. The CDR3 nucleotides are TGTGCCAGCAGTTACAGTTGGACAGGCTCCTACGAGCAGTACTTC. Encoded protein: CASSYSWTGSYEQYF.

A note on this clonotype: Germline is not matched at one junction end, which may reflect a read error. The chain uses TRBV7-3 and TRBJ2-6; D is perhaps TRBD1 or TRBD2 (6 bases each). From germline, CDR1 is SGHTA and CDR2 FQGTGA. This CDR3 region has 17 residues. In DNA form, the CDR3 reads TGTGCCAGCAGCTTAAACCTGGGGCGGTCGGGGGCCAACGTCCGGACTTTC. Translated, it gives CASSLNLGRSGANVRTF.

At least ten counts were recorded for this clonotype. V is TRBV7-3 and J is TRBJ2-3, with D possibly being TRBD2 (5 bases). V shed 3 bases and J shed 0 bases, with 10 bases lying between them. CDR1 is SGHTA and CDR2 is FQGTGA in the germline V gene. The CDR3 extends over 15 amino acids. The CDR3 is CASSFAAASTDTQYF. As DNA, the CDR3 is TGTGCCAGCAGCTTTGCAGCGGCTAGCACAGATACGCAGTATTTT.

The V call is TRBV7-2, the J call TRBJ2-7; a weak D match, TRBD2 (6 bases). The ends were cut back, 5 bases at V and 0 bases at J, with 14 bases in the middle. Per the germline V gene, CDR1 is SGHTA and CDR2 is FQGNSA. The CDR3 spans 15 residues. CDR3 nucleotides: TGTGCCAGCAGCCGGGGACTGGCGGCCTCCTACGAGCAGTACTTC. Translating it yields CASSRGLAASYEQYF.

This clonotype came up many times. V and J are TRBV6-1 and TRBJ2-5, with D unresolved. Between the trimmed V and J ends, which lost 8 bases and 3 bases, there was a span of 7 bases. CDR3 length: 11 residues. Per germline, CDR1 MNHNS and CDR2 SASEGT. CDR3 DNA sequence: TGTGCCAGCTACTGGAAAGAGACCCAGTACTTC. This encodes CASYWKETQYF.

This clonotype appeared many times. V gene TRBV20-1 combines with J gene TRBJ2-1; D unresolved. The CDR3 is 12 residues long. Trimming shortened V by 2 bases and J by 5 bases, and 7 bases separated the two germline ends. Germline CDR1 DFQATT, CDR2 SNEGSKA (reference sequence). CDR3 region: CSARQIHNEQFF. CDR3 nucleotides: TGCAGTGCTAGACAGATACACAATGAGCAGTTCTTC.

This clonotype was seen just once. The J gene is TRBJ2-3, the V gene TRBV5-1; 8 bases line up with TRBD2. Per germline, CDR1 SGHRS and CDR2 YFSETQ. V lost 5 bases to trimming and J lost 1 base; unmatched junction nucleotides: 6. CDR3 length: 15 amino acids. The DNA of the CDR3 is TGCGCCAGCAGGGGGCAAGCGGGAGGCACAGATACGCAGTATTTT. This codes for CASRGQAGGTDTQYF.

The V call is TRBV5-4, the J call TRBJ1-2; D call uncertain. In germline, CDR1 is SGHNT, CDR2 YYREEE (reference sequence). V was clipped by 4 bases and J by 7 bases, with 17 bases between them. CDR3 length: 14 amino acids. CDR3 DNA sequence: TGTGCCAGCAGCCAAATCGACAAGGCGCGTGGCTACACCTTC. This translates into CASSQIDKARGYTF.

The genes are TRBV20-1 and TRBJ2-7, with D possibly being TRBD2 (6 bases). V shed 5 bases and J shed 0 bases, with 11 bases lying between them. The CDR3 totals 13 residues. CDR1 DFQATT and CDR2 SNEGSKA come from the germline V gene (reference sequence). CDR3 loop: CSAAGTGSYEQYF. Written as DNA, the CDR3 is TGCAGTGCTGCGGGGACGGGCTCCTACGAGCAGTACTTC.

J is TRBJ2-5 and V is TRBV3-1, with D unclear. Germline CDR1 reads LGHDT; CDR2 reads YNNKEL (reference sequence). CDR3 length equals 13 residues. V lost 3 bases and J 13 bases, leaving 18 bases between the germline ends. The CDR3 here is CASSHHSDAQAYF. As DNA, the CDR3 is TGTGCCAGCAGCCATCATTCTGACGCCCAAGCGTACTTC.

This clonotype was detected ten times or more. The rearrangement links TRBV28 to TRBJ1-2; 9 bases fit TRBD1. Losses at the gene ends were 5 bases for V and 8 bases for J; bases not matched to a gene: 6. This CDR3 has 13 residues. Germline V gene sequence: CDR1 MDHEN, CDR2 SYDVKM. For the CDR3, the DNA is TGTGCCAGCAGTAGGGACAGGGAGGACGGCTACACCTTC. Its translation is CASSRDREDGYTF.

V and J are TRBV19 and TRBJ2-5; D gene uncertain. Germline-derived CDR1 and CDR2 are LNHDA and SQIVND (reference sequence). The CDR3 length is 13 residues. V lost 5 bases to trimming and J lost 1 base, with 8 bases between them. The CDR3: CASSQKSQETQYF. DNA of the CDR3: TGTGCCAGTAGTCAGAAAAGCCAAGAGACCCAGTACTTC. Looking up the rest from reference TRBV19 and TRBJ2-5 gives the full variable domain: DGGITQSPKYLFRKEGQNVTLSCEQNLNHDAMYWYRQDPGQGLRLIYYSQIVNDFQKGDIAEGYSVSREKKESFPLTVTSAQKNPTAFYLCASSQKSQETQYFGPGTRLLVL.

Turning to this clonotype: This may come from a read error, since a much larger clone is one base off. The chain joins TRBV4-3 to TRBJ2-5, with TRBD2 matching over 9 bases. The length of the CDR3 is 15 residues. Germline CDR1 reads LGHNA; CDR2 reads YSLEER. With 0 bases clipped from V and 12 bases from J, the junction kept 11 bases outside the gene matches. The CDR3 bases are TGCGCCAGCAGCCAAGATACCTTTATGCGGGGGGGAAAGTACTTC. Translating it yields CASSQDTFMRGGKYF.

This clonotype was recorded many times. This may stem from a read error, because a much larger clone lies one nucleotide away. The chain carries TRBV7-2 and TRBJ2-5; D is possibly TRBD1 or TRBD2 (5 bases each). The CDR3 runs to 16 residues. CDR1 and CDR2 from the germline V gene are SGHTA and FQGNSA. The V and J ends lost 1 base and 11 bases respectively, with 23 bases between them. The CDR3 spells CASSLGATPGLNEQYF. In DNA form, the CDR3 reads TGTGCCAGCAGCTTAGGGGCCACGCCGGGGCTCAATGAGCAGTACTTC.

The V and J genes are TRBV20-1 and TRBJ2-7; D is unclear. The CDR3 spans 13 residues. The ends were cut back, 3 bases at V and 6 bases at J, with 15 bases in the middle. The germline gives CDR1 DFQATT, CDR2 SNEGSKA (reference sequence). In nucleotides, the CDR3 is TGCAGTGCTAGGGCCTTATTAGACGGCGAGCAGTACTTC. Translated, it gives CSARALLDGEQYF.

Of note for this clonotype: A single base separates this from a much larger clone, so it may be a read error. The chain carries TRBV5-6 and TRBJ2-5; possibly TRBD1 or TRBD2 for D (5 bases each). V lost 4 bases to trimming and J lost 7 bases, with 17 bases between them. Germline V CDR1 and CDR2: SGHDT, YYEEEE. CDR3 length equals 14 residues. Here the CDR3 reads CASSRETGRGTQYF. In DNA form, the CDR3 reads TGTGCCAGCAGCAGGGAAACGGGACGCGGGACCCAGTACTTC.

This clonotype occurred many times. The genes are TRBV7-2 and TRBJ2-1; D call uncertain. This CDR3 has 14 amino acids. Germline V gene lookup returns CDR1 SGHTA and CDR2 FQGNSA. V was shortened by 5 bases and J by 6 bases, with 14 bases between the two germline ends. The CDR3 spells CASSLGPGPNEQFF. For the CDR3, the DNA is TGTGCCAGCAGCCTTGGACCGGGCCCCAATGAGCAGTTCTTC.

In this sample, this clonotype turned up many times. This CDR3 is CASSSLRQGLNEKLFF. In nucleotides, the CDR3 is TGTGCCAGCAGCTCACTTCGACAGGGCCTTAATGAAAAACTGTTTTTT. The gene calls are TRBV7-2 and TRBJ1-4; TRBD1 aligns across 7 bases. Germline CDR1 and CDR2: SGHTA and FQGNSA. The CDR3 is made up of 16 amino acids. With 4 bases clipped from V and 4 bases from J, the junction kept 9 bases outside the gene matches. The full variable domain, rest sourced from reference TRBV7-2 and TRBJ1-4, is GAGVSQSPSNKVTEKGKDVELRCDPISGHTALYWYRQSLGQGLEFLIYFQGNSAPDKSGLPSDRFSAERTGGSVSTLTIQRTQQEDSAVYLCASSSLRQGLNEKLFFGSGTQLSVL.

In this sample, this clonotype turned up a few times. V usage is TRBV9 and J usage is TRBJ1-1, with D possibly TRBD1 on 5 matching bases. Trimming left V 0 bases short and J 1 base short, with 10 bases between. Looked up from germline, CDR1 is SGDLS and CDR2 is YYNGEE. The CDR3 sequence is 15 residues long. This chain's CDR3 is CASSVGAGSNTEAFF. The CDR3 DNA reads as TGTGCCAGCAGCGTAGGGGCAGGGTCGAACACTGAAGCTTTCTTT. Full variable domain (remainder filled in from reference TRBV9 and TRBJ1-1): DSGVTQTPKHLITATGQRVTLRCSPRSGDLSVYWYQQSLDQGLQFLIQYYNGEERAKGNILERFSAQQFPDLHSELNLSSLELGDSALYFCASSVGAGSNTEAFFGQGTRLTVV.

As to this clonotype: A much larger clonotype is one base distant, so this may be a read error. The V call is TRBV7-9, the J call TRBJ2-7; 8 nucleotides align to TRBD1. This CDR3 region has 14 residues. Germline CDR1 and CDR2: SEHNR and FQNEAQ (reference sequence). DNA for the CDR3: TGTGCCAGCAGGCGACAGGGGAATACCTACGGGCAGTACTTC. Translated: CASRRQGNTYGQYF.

Here the CDR3 DNA reads TGCAGCGTTAAAGGACAGGGAACTGGCGAGCAGTACTTC. Residues: CSVKGQGTGEQYF. This chain connects TRBV29-1 to TRBJ2-4; 8 positions agree with TRBD1. The J call is in doubt because the DNA end fits TRBJ2-7 better. Germline CDR1 and CDR2: SQVTM and ANQGSEA. The CDR3 has 13 amino acids.

The chain links TRBV7-6 to TRBJ1-2; possibly TRBD1 for D (5 bases). The V gene's germline CDR1 is SGHVS and CDR2 FNYEAQ. V lost 3 bases and J 4 bases, leaving 9 bases between the germline ends. The CDR3 totals 13 residues. The CDR3 sequence: CASSFSGAYGYTF. For the CDR3, the DNA is TGTGCCAGCAGCTTCAGTGGGGCCTATGGCTACACCTTC.

This clonotype was counted only a few times. The rearrangement joins TRBV11-2 to TRBJ2-3, with 8 bases lining up with TRBD2. V shed 5 bases and J 1 base; nucleotides not matched to a gene: 5. Germline loops: CDR1 SGHAT, CDR2 FQNNGV. The CDR3 loop spans 15 amino acids. The CDR3 sequence: CASSGGRGGTDTQYF. CDR3 coding DNA: TGTGCCAGCAGCGGGGGGCGGGGGGGCACAGATACGCAGTATTTT. Variable domain in full (rest from reference TRBV11-2 and TRBJ2-3): EAGVAQSPRYKIIEKRQSVAFWCNPISGHATLYWYQQILGQGPKLLIQFQNNGVVDDSQLPKDRFSAERLKGVDSTLKIQPAKLEDSAVYLCASSGGRGGTDTQYFGPGTRLTVL.

Remarks on this clonotype: Just one base apart from a much larger clone, this may be a read error. This chain connects TRBV3-1 to TRBJ1-2; D is ambiguous. There are 13 residues in the CDR3. Germline V CDR1 and CDR2: LGHDT, YNNKEL (reference sequence). The CDR3 reads CASSQEANYDYTF. Here the CDR3 DNA reads TGTGCCAGCAGCCAAGAGGCTAACTATGACTACACCTTC.

This clonotype has only a few counts. This sequence joins TRBV2 and TRBJ2-2; TRBD2 agrees at 10 bases. This CDR3 is built from 16 residues. V lost 5 bases and J lost 4; bases outside the gene matches: 7. Per germline, CDR1 SNHLY and CDR2 FYNNEI. The chain's CDR3 is CASSPVAGGFTGELFF. The CDR3, as DNA: TGTGCCAGCAGTCCTGTAGCGGGGGGTTTCACCGGGGAGCTGTTTTTT.

This clonotype was seen more than once but under ten times. The chain has TRBV12-3 or TRBV12-4 and TRBJ2-7, with D maybe TRBD1 (7 bases). This CDR3 comprises 14 residues. V gave up 6 bases and J gave up 0 bases, with 12 bases separating them. The CDR3 DNA reads TGTGCCAGCAGGGCGGGACAGTTCTCCTACGAGCAGTACTTC. Translation gives CASRAGQFSYEQYF.